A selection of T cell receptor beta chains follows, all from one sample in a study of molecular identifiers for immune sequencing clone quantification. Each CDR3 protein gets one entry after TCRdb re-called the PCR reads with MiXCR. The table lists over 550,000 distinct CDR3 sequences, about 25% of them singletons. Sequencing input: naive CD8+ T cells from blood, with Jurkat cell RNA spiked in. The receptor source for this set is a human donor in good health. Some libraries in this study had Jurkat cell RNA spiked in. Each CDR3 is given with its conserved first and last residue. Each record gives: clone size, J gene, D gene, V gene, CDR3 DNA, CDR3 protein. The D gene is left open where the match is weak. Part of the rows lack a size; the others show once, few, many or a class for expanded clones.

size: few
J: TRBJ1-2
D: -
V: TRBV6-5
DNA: TGTGCCAGCGGAAGGACGGAGGAGAACTATGGCTACACCTTC
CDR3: CASGRTEENYGYTF

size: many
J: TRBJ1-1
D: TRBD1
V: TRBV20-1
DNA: TGCAGTGCCCCCAGGACAGGGGATACCATGAACACTGAAGCTTTCTTT
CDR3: CSAPRTGDTMNTEAFF

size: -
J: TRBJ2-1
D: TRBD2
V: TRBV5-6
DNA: TGTGCCAGCAGCTTGGTACGGGGGGGCCTGACGTCCAATGAGCAGTTCTTC
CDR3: CASSLVRGGLTSNEQFF

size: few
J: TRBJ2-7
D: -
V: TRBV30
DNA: TGTGCCTGGAGGTACCGGTTGGCTTCCTCCTACGAGCAGTACTTC
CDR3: CAWRYRLASSYEQYF

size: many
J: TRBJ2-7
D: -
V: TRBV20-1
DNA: TGCAGTGCTAGAGATGTTGGGAGTTCTTCCTACGAGCAGTACTTC
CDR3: CSARDVGSSSYEQYF

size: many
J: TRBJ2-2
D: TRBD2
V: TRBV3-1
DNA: TGTGCCAGCAGCCGAGGACTAGATCCCGGGGAGCTGTTTTTT
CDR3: CASSRGLDPGELFF

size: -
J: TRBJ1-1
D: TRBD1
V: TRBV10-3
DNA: TGTGCCACAGCGGGACAGGGGGCGAGAACTGAAGCTTTCTTT
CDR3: CATAGQGARTEAFF

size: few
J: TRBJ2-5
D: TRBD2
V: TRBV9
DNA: TGTGCCAGCAGCGTAGGATCATACGGGACTAGCGGCCAAGAGACCCAGTACTTC
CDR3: CASSVGSYGTSGQETQYF

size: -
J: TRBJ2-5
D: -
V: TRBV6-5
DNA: TGTGTCAGCAGTTACCTTGGACAAACCCTAGAGACCCAGTACTTC
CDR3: CVSSYLGQTLETQYF

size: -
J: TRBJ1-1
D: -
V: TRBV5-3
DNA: TGTGCCACCGAATCGTGGGGGGGGAACTCTGAAGCTTTCTTT
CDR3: CATESWGGNSEAFF

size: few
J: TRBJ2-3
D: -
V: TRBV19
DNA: TGTGCCAGTAGTATACGTCAACAAACAGATACGCAGTATTTT
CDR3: CASSIRQQTDTQYF

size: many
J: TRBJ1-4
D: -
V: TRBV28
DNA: TGTGCCAGCAGTTTTTTAAGGATGTCTAATGAAAAACTGTTTTTT
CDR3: CASSFLRMSNEKLFF

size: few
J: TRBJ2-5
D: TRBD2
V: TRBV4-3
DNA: TGCGCCAGCAGCTCAACTAGCGGAGGGGGGGAGACCCAGTACTTC
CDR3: CASSSTSGGGETQYF

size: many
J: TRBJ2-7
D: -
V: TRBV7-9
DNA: TGTGCCAGTAGTCTGGGGTACTCCTACGAGCAGTACTTC
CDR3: CASSLGYSYEQYF

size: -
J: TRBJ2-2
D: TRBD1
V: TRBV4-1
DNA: TGCGCCAGCAGCCACGACAGGGCGGCCGGGGAGCTGTTTTTT
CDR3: CASSHDRAAGELFF

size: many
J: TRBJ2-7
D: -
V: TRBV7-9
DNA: TGTGCCAGCAGCGTGGACGGGGCGTACGAGCAGTACTTC
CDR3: CASSVDGAYEQYF

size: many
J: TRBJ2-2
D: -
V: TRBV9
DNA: TGTGCCAGCAGCGGACCCGGAGGCACCGGGGAGCTGTTTTTT
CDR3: CASSGPGGTGELFF

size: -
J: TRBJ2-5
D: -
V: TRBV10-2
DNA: TGCGCCAGCACCCCGTTGGGACAAGAGACCCAGTACTTC
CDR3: CASTPLGQETQYF

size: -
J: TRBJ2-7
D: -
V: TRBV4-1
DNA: TGCGCCAGCAGCCAAATGACTGGTCGTTTGGGCGAGCAGTACTTC
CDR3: CASSQMTGRLGEQYF

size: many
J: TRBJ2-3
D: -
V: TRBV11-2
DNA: TGTGCCAGCAGCTTAGGATCAGCGAGTAGCACAGATACGCAGTATTTT
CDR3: CASSLGSASSTDTQYF

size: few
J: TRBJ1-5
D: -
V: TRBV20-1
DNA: TGCAGTGCGTACGACGGTGATAGCAATCAGCCCCAGCATTTT
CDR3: CSAYDGDSNQPQHF

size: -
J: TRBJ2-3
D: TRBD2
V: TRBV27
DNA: TGTGCCAGCAGCCCGACTGGGACTAGCGGGGGGGCAACAGATACGCAGTATTTT
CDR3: CASSPTGTSGGATDTQYF

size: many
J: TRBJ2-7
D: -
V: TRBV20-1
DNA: TGCAGTGCTAGAGATTCTGCAGGGTACTACGAGCAGTACTTC
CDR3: CSARDSAGYYEQYF

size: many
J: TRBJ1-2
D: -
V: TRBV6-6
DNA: TGTGCCAGCAGCCCACTACTTGGCTACACCTTC
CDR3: CASSPLLGYTF

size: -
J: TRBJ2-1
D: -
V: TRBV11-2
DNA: TGTGCCAGCAGCCCGAGCGGGCAGCAGTTCTTC
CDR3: CASSPSGQQFF

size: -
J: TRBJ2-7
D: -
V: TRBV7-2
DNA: TGTGCCAGCAGCTTTCGATCAGCAACCTACGAGCAGTACTTC
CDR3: CASSFRSATYEQYF

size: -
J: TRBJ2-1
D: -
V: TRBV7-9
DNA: TGTGCCAGCAGCTTAGCGAACCTTTACAATGAGCAGTTCTTC
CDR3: CASSLANLYNEQFF

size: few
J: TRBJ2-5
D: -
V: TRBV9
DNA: TGTGCCAGCAGCGTAGCAGGGACGGAGACCCAGTACTTC
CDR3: CASSVAGTETQYF

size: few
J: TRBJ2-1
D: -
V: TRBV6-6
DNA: TGTGCCAGCAGTTTCTCACATAGCCGCCCCTTCTACAATGAGCAGTTCTTC
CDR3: CASSFSHSRPFYNEQFF

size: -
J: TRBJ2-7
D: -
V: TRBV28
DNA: TGTGCCAGCAGTGTAAGGCCGGATGCGTTTGGGAACGAGCAGTACTTC
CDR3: CASSVRPDAFGNEQYF

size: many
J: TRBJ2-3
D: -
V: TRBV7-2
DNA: TGTGCCAGCAGCAGGCCGGGACAAACAGATACGCAGTATTTT
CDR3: CASSRPGQTDTQYF

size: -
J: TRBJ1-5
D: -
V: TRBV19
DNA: TGTGCCAGTAGTATAGTCGGGGTAGGACAGCCCCAGCATTTT
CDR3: CASSIVGVGQPQHF

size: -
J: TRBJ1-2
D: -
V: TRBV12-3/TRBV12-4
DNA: TGTGCCAGCAGTTTAGCGACGTCCCCGGGGGCCGGTGGCTACTCCTTC
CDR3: CASSLATSPGAGGYSF

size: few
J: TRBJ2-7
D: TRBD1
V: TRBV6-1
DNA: TGTGCCAGCAGGCCCGGGACAGGGGGCCTAAGCTCCTACGAGCAGTACTTC
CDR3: CASRPGTGGLSSYEQYF

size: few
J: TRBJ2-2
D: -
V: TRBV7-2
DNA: TGTGCCAGCAGCTACCGTGGGGAGCTGTTTTTT
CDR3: CASSYRGELFF

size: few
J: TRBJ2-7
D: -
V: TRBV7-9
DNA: TGTGCCAGCAGCCCTCCTGTCGGGGGTCCTTACGAGCAGTACTTC
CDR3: CASSPPVGGPYEQYF

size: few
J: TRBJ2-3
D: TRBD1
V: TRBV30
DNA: TGTGCCTGGAGTGCGACAGGGGGCCCCACAGATACGCAGTATTTT
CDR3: CAWSATGGPTDTQYF

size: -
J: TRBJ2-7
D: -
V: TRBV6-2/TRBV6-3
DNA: TGTGCCAGCAGTTACGGTTGGCTAGCCAGCGACGAGCAGTACTTC
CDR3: CASSYGWLASDEQYF

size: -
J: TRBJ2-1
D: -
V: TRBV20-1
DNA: TGCAGTGCTATACGGGACAATGAGCAGTTCTTC
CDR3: CSAIRDNEQFF

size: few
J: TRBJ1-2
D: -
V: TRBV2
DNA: TGTGCCAGCACCCGGAACACTATCACAGGGAACTATGGCTACACCTTC
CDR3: CASTRNTITGNYGYTF

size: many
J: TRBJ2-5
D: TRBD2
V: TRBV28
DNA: TGTGCCAGCAGTTCTCCGGGACTAGCGGGAGTAGAGACCCAGTACTTC
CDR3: CASSSPGLAGVETQYF

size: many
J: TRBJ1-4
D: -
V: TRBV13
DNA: TGTGCCAGCAGCTTGTCCGACGCAGGTAGTGAAAAACTGTTTTTT
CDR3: CASSLSDAGSEKLFF

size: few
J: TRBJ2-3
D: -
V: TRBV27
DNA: TGTGCCACCGCGGTGTGGGGGTCCAGCACAGATACGCAGTATTTT
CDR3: CATAVWGSSTDTQYF

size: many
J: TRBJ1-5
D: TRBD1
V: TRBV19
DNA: TGTGCCAGTAGTTTGGACAGGGGCGATCATAGCAATCAGCCCCAGCATTTT
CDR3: CASSLDRGDHSNQPQHF

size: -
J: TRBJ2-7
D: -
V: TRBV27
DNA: TGTGCCAGCTCTATGGGCGGAACGCCCTACGAGCAGTACTTC
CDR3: CASSMGGTPYEQYF

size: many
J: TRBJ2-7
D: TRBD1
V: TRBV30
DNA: TGTGCCTCGACCGGGACAGGGGCCTACGAGCAGTACTTC
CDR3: CASTGTGAYEQYF

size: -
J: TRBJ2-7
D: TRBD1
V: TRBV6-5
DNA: TGTGCCAGCAGTACCTTAGGGACAGGGATCCACGAGCAGTACTTC
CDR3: CASSTLGTGIHEQYF

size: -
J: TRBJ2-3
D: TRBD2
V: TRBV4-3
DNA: TGCGCCAGCAGCCAAGAGGCGGGGGGGCTTATAACAGATACGCAGTATTTT
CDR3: CASSQEAGGLITDTQYF

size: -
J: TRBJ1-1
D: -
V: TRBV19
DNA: TGTGCCACCCAACAGGGCCCCACGACTAACACTGAAGCTTTCTTT
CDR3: CATQQGPTTNTEAFF

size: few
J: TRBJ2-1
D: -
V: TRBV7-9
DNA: TGTGCCAGCAGCTTTAAACTAGCTGACGAGCAGTTCTTC
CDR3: CASSFKLADEQFF

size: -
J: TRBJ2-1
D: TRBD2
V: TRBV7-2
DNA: TGTGCCATCAGTAGCGGGGGATACAATGAGCAGTTCTTC
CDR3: CAISSGGYNEQFF

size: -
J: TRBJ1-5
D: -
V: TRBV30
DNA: TGTGCCTGGAGTCCCCCGGGTTCTAATCAGCCCCAGCATTTT
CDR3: CAWSPPGSNQPQHF

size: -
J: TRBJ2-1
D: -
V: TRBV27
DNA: TGTGCCAGCAGTGGCGCCGGGACCGTGAATGAGCAGTTCTTC
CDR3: CASSGAGTVNEQFF

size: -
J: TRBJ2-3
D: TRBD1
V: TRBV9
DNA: TGTGCCAGCAGCGCTCCAGGGGGTAAAGATACGCAGTATTTT
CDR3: CASSAPGGKDTQYF

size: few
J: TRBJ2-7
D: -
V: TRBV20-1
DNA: TGCAGTGCTAGACCCGGGACCTCCAGAGAGCAGTACTTC
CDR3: CSARPGTSREQYF

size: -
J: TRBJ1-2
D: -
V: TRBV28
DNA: TGTGACAGCAGTTTATGGCAGACCGCTAACTATGGCTACACCTTC
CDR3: CDSSLWQTANYGYTF

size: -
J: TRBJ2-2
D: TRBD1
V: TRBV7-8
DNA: TGTGCCAGCAGTCCGGAGTTGGACAGGGGAATTTTGGGGGAGCTGTTTTTT
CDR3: CASSPELDRGILGELFF

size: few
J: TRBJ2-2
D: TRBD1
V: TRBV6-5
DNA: TGTGCCAGCAGTTCGACAGGGGGCGGGGAGCTGTTTTTT
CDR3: CASSSTGGGELFF

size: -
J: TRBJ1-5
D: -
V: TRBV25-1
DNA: TGTACCAGCAGTGAGGGTGGTTATCAGCCCCAGCATTTT
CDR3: CTSSEGGYQPQHF

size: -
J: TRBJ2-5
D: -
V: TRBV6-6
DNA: TGTGCCGGCTGGACTCCCCAGGGGAGGTGGGGAGAGACCCAGTACTTC
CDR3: CAGWTPQGRWGETQYF